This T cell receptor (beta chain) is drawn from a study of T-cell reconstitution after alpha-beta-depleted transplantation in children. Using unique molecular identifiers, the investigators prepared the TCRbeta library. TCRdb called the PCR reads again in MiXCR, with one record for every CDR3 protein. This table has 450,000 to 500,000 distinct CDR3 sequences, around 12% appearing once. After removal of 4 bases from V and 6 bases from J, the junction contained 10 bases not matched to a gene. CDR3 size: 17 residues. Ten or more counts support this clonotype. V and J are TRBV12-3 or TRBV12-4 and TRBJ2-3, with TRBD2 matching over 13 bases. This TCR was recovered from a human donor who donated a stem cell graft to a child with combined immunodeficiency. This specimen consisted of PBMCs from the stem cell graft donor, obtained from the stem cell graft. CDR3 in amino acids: CASSSGLAGVLGDTQYF. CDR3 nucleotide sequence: TGTGCCAGCAGTTCTGGACTAGCGGGGGTTCTAGGTGATACGCAGTATTTT.